These 32 T cell receptor beta chains came from one sample sequenced in a study of early T cells in non-severe SARS-CoV-2 infection. MiXCR, applied by TCRdb to the 5' RACE reads, yields one record per CDR3 protein. The data show 35,000 to 45,000 distinct CDR3 sequences, roughly 5% seen once. The material sequenced was whole blood, taken at baseline. The receptors come from an adult who was a healthcare worker with PCR-confirmed SARS-CoV-2 infection or an uninfected control (not recorded which).

This clonotype was observed at least ten times. The chain couples TRBV11-2 to TRBJ2-7, with 9 positions matching TRBD2. V lost 3 bases, J lost 3 bases, and 6 bases stayed unmatched. The CDR3 is 15 residues long. The germline CDR1 and CDR2 sequences are SGHAT and FQNNGV. CDR3 nucleotide sequence: TGTGCCAGCAGCTTTGGCCTAGCGGGACTCTACGAGCAGTACGTC. Translating it yields CASSFGLAGLYEQYV.

This clonotype showed up just a few times. V usage is TRBV5-4 and J usage is TRBJ2-7, with 7 bases aligning to TRBD2. The trim removed 2 bases at V and 5 bases at J, leaving 1 base unmatched. Germline V gene sequence: CDR1 SGHNT, CDR2 YYREEE (reference sequence). This CDR3 spans 12 amino acids. The CDR3 region has the DNA TGTGCCAGCAGCTTCGGACTAGACGAGCAGTACTTC. Its protein is CASSFGLDEQYF.

Concerning this clonotype itself: A much larger clone lies a single base off, so this may be a read error. The rearrangement joins TRBV4-3 to TRBJ2-1; 8 nucleotides line up with TRBD2. The germline V gene has CDR1 LGHNA and CDR2 YSLEER. CDR3 size: 17 residues. CDR3 in DNA: TGCGCCAGCAGCCTCTCTTATGGGCTAGCGGGCTCTATTGCATCCTTGTTC. Protein product: CASSLSYGLAGSIASLF.

This clonotype was counted between two and nine times. J is TRBJ2-1 and V is TRBV6-4; no clear D gene. The CDR3 contains 14 residues. V lost 5 bases to trimming and J lost 6 bases, with 14 bases between them. The V gene's germline CDR1 is MRHNA and CDR2 SNTAGT. The DNA for the CDR3 is TGTGCCAGCAGTCCCGAGAATGGGTTCAATGAGCAGTTCTTC. Amino acid sequence: CASSPENGFNEQFF.

This clonotype has just a few counts. This chain links TRBV29-1 with TRBJ1-2, with D unresolved. The V end lost 0 bases, the J end lost 4 bases, and 6 bases lay between the germline ends. The CDR3 is made up of 12 amino acids. Per the germline V gene, CDR1 is SQVTM and CDR2 is ANQGSEA. The CDR3 bases are TGCAGCGTTGAAGAGGGGATCTATGGCTACACCTTC. It yields the protein CSVEEGIYGYTF.

Ten or more counts support this clonotype. The chain couples TRBV4-1 to TRBJ2-7; a weak D match, TRBD2 (5 bases). The V end lost 5 bases, the J end lost 3 bases, and 11 bases lay between the germline ends. The V gene's germline CDR1 is MGHRA and CDR2 YSYEKL. The CDR3 totals 13 residues. CDR3 amino acids: CASSAKTSYEQYF. CDR3 sequence (DNA): TGCGCCAGCAGCGCTAAAACTAGCTACGAGCAGTACTTC.

This clonotype was seen at least ten times. The chain carries TRBV7-2 and TRBJ1-5, with D perhaps matching TRBD1 (6 bases). V lost 5 bases and J 2 bases, leaving 19 bases between the germline ends. The CDR3 runs 17 residues. Germline CDR1 and CDR2: SGHTA and FQGNSA. CDR3 nucleotide sequence: TGTGCCAGCAGCAGAGGGGGGCGCGTACGTGGCAATCAGCCCCAGCATTTT. This encodes CASSRGGRVRGNQPQHF.

This clonotype was seen at least ten times. V is TRBV5-1 and J is TRBJ2-1; 9 positions match TRBD1. The CDR3 runs 17 residues. Germline CDR1 SGHRS, CDR2 YFSETQ. Trimming removed 0 bases from V and 7 bases from J; junction bases left unmatched: 11. Here the CDR3 DNA reads TGCGCCAGCAGCTTGGTTACGAAACAGGGGGCAATTAATGAGCAGTTCTTC. Protein sequence: CASSLVTKQGAINEQFF.

Details on this clonotype: Being one base from a much bigger clone, this may be a read error. The V and J genes are TRBV2 and TRBJ1-5; D gene uncertain. Germline loops: CDR1 SNHLY, CDR2 FYNNEI. Trimming removed 6 bases from V and 7 bases from J, with 16 bases in between. This CDR3 contains 14 residues. This chain's CDR3 is CASREGREPQPQHF. For the CDR3, the DNA is TGTGCCAGCAGGGAGGGAAGGGAACCGCAGCCCCAGCATTTT.

This clonotype has at least ten counts. V gene TRBV6-6 combines with J gene TRBJ2-5; 13 nucleotides match TRBD2. The CDR3 totals 18 residues. From germline, CDR1 is MNHNY and CDR2 SVGAGI (reference sequence). V shed 4 bases and J 0 bases; nucleotides not matched to a gene: 8. The CDR3 is CASSSSLAGGQYQETQYF. CDR3 DNA sequence: TGTGCCAGCAGTTCCTCACTAGCGGGAGGGCAGTACCAAGAGACCCAGTACTTC.

The table lists this clonotype with many counts. J is TRBJ1-2 and V is TRBV29-1, with TRBD1 matching 7 bases. The CDR3 spans 13 residues. Germline assignment: CDR1 SQVTM and CDR2 ANQGSEA. The V gene end was trimmed by 4 bases and the J gene end by 7 bases; junction bases not matched to a gene: 9. DNA of the CDR3: TGCAGCGTTGGGGGGAGACAGGGAGGTGGCTACACCTTC. As protein: CSVGGRQGGGYTF.

This clonotype appeared many times. The V and J genes are TRBV12-3 or TRBV12-4 and TRBJ2-3, with D possibly matching TRBD2 (6 bases). The CDR3 spans 15 residues. With 2 bases removed from V and 6 bases from J, the gap between germline ends came to 15 bases. CDR3 loop: CASSLTAGAADTQYF. The CDR3 nucleotides are TGTGCCAGCAGTTTAACAGCGGGCGCCGCGGATACGCAGTATTTT.

This clonotype has a count of ten or more. The gene calls are TRBV12-3 or TRBV12-4 and TRBJ1-5, with 10 bases matching TRBD1. Trimming at V came to 5 bases and at J to 3 bases, leaving 10 bases not matched to a gene. CDR3 length equals 17 residues. CDR3 DNA sequence: TGTGCCAGCAGTCCAAGACAGGGGGCAGCCTTCAATCAGCCCCAGCATTTT. This codes for CASSPRQGAAFNQPQHF.

This clonotype was recorded many times. The chain joins TRBV25-1 to TRBJ1-6; D gene uncertain. Germline V gives CDR1 MGHDK, CDR2 SYGVNS. CDR3 size: 14 residues. Trimming took 7 bases from V and 5 from J, leaving 12 bases between them. The CDR3 loop is CASMAALNNSPLHF. Here the CDR3 DNA reads TGTGCCAGCATGGCAGCCCTTAATAATTCACCCCTCCACTTT.

This clonotype was recorded many times. The V gene is TRBV18, the J gene TRBJ2-1, with D tentatively TRBD1 (6 bases). The germline V gene encodes CDR1 KGHSH and CDR2 LQKENI. With 3 bases removed from V and 6 bases from J, the gap between germline ends came to 12 bases. This CDR3 comprises 14 residues. CDR3 bases: TGTGCCAGCTCACCCCAGGGGTACGGCAATGAGCAGTTCTTC. Amino acid sequence: CASSPQGYGNEQFF.

This clonotype came up many times. The V and J genes are TRBV7-2 and TRBJ2-1; D is uncertain. The CDR3 contains 12 residues. Germline assignment: CDR1 SGHTA and CDR2 FQGNSA. Trimming cost V 3 bases and J 10 bases, with 10 bases left between them. The CDR3 spells CASSFFIGEQFF. CDR3 DNA: TGTGCCAGCAGCTTCTTTATAGGGGAGCAGTTCTTC.

This clonotype was counted many times. The rearrangement links TRBV18 to TRBJ2-3; TRBD2 matches 9 bases. This CDR3 comprises 16 residues. V was clipped by 2 bases and J by 0 bases; unmatched bases: 3. CDR1 is KGHSH and CDR2 is LQKENI in the germline V gene. The CDR3 nucleotides are TGTGCCAGCTCACCAACTAGCGGGTCTAGCACAGATACGCAGTATTTT. Translated: CASSPTSGSSTDTQYF.

The sample holds many counts of this clonotype. V is TRBV20-1 and J is TRBJ2-5; 10 nucleotides agree with TRBD1. The CDR3 has 15 residues. The germline V gene encodes CDR1 DFQATT and CDR2 SNEGSKA (reference sequence). V lost 5 bases and J lost 4; bases outside the gene matches: 10. The CDR3 region is CSALTGTGAAETQYF. CDR3 sequence (DNA): TGCAGTGCTCTTACCGGGACAGGGGCGGCAGAGACCCAGTACTTC.

This clonotype has at least ten counts. The chain is built from TRBV4-2 and TRBJ2-7; D unclear. Germline V gene sequence: CDR1 LGHNA, CDR2 YNFKEQ. The CDR3 has 14 amino acids. With 0 bases removed from V and 0 bases from J, the gap between germline ends came to 6 bases. DNA for the CDR3: TGTGCCAGCAGCCAAGAGCGGAGCTCCTACGAGCAGTACTTC. Amino acids: CASSQERSSYEQYF.

The V call is TRBV9, the J call TRBJ1-2, with D tentatively TRBD1 (5 bases). The germline V gene has CDR1 SGDLS and CDR2 YYNGEE. V was shortened by 0 bases and J by 0 bases, with 12 bases between the two germline ends. The CDR3 loop spans 16 amino acids. The chain's CDR3 is CASSVAGQEANYGYTF. CDR3 nucleotide sequence: TGTGCCAGCAGCGTAGCAGGGCAGGAAGCTAACTATGGCTACACCTTC.

The chain couples TRBV19 to TRBJ1-2; D uncertain. The length of the CDR3 is 13 residues. The V gene lost 2 bases and the J gene lost 8 bases, with 12 bases spanning the gap. CDR1 is LNHDA and CDR2 is SQIVND in the germline V gene (reference sequence). The chain's CDR3 is CASSILRAEGYTF. DNA for the CDR3: TGTGCCAGTAGTATATTAAGGGCGGAAGGCTACACCTTC.

This clonotype has a count of ten or more. The CDR3: CASSFGQGPDTQYF. DNA for the CDR3: TGTGCCAGCAGCTTTGGTCAGGGGCCAGATACGCAGTATTTT. This chain joins TRBV7-9 and TRBJ2-3; D possibly corresponds to TRBD1 (6 bases). V lost 3 bases, J lost 4 bases, and 11 bases lay in between. The CDR3 extends over 14 amino acids. Germline V gene sequence: CDR1 SEHNR, CDR2 FQNEAQ (reference sequence).

In its sample, this clonotype was seen many times. This chain uses TRBV20-1 with TRBJ2-1; a possible D gene is TRBD2 (6 bases). Trimming took 6 bases from V and 4 from J, leaving 31 bases between them. CDR3 length: 19 amino acids. CDR1 DFQATT and CDR2 SNEGSKA come from the germline V gene (reference sequence). CDR3 nucleotides: TGCAGTGCCGCACGTACGGCGGGATCCACTCCGCTAAGATACAATGAGCAGTTCTTC. Residues: CSAARTAGSTPLRYNEQFF.

In its sample, this clonotype was seen many times. The gene calls are TRBV25-1 and TRBJ1-2; D remains ambiguous. Trimming shortened V by 2 bases and J by 2 bases, and 12 bases separated the two germline ends. Germline-derived CDR1 and CDR2 are MGHDK and SYGVNS. CDR3 length: 15 amino acids. This CDR3 reads CASSEEWAPNYGYTF. The CDR3 DNA is TGTGCCAGCAGTGAAGAATGGGCACCAAACTATGGCTACACCTTC.

V and J are TRBV7-6 and TRBJ1-1, with TRBD1 matching 8 bases. The CDR3 contains 17 residues. The V gene's germline CDR1 is SGHVS and CDR2 FNYEAQ. The V gene end was trimmed by 2 bases and the J gene end by 4 bases; junction bases not matched to a gene: 12. The CDR3 region has the DNA TGTGCCAGCAGCTTATGGGGGGGACAGGATTGGGGCACTGAAGCTTTCTTT. Translating gives CASSLWGGQDWGTEAFF.

This clonotype was observed at least ten times. This chain links TRBV29-1 with TRBJ1-1; 8 bases agree with TRBD1. J gave up 6 bases and V 7 bases, and 13 bases lay outside the gene matches. The CDR3 contains 14 residues. Looked up from germline, CDR1 is SQVTM and CDR2 is ANQGSEA. The CDR3 region has the DNA TGCAGCGCCCTCCTAGCAGGGGGCATCGCTGAAGCTTTCTTT. This encodes CSALLAGGIAEAFF.

This clonotype was recorded at least ten times. The chain has TRBV7-9 and TRBJ2-1, with 8 nucleotides matching TRBD1. This CDR3 contains 15 residues. V lost 8 bases and J lost 8; bases outside the gene matches: 14. Looked up from germline, CDR1 is SEHNR and CDR2 is FQNEAQ (reference sequence). The chain's CDR3 is CASPPKGQDLDEQFF. The DNA for the CDR3 is TGTGCCAGCCCTCCAAAGGGACAGGACCTGGATGAGCAGTTCTTC.

This clonotype showed up many times. The J gene is TRBJ1-5, the V gene TRBV1. TRBV1 is given as a pseudogene. The CDR3 loop spans 15 amino acids. This chain's CDR3 is CTSSQDWAGGQPQHF. CDR3 bases: TGCACCAGCAGCCAAGATTGGGCAGGCGGACAGCCCCAGCATTTT.

This clonotype was seen many times. CDR3 sequence (DNA): TGTGCCAGCAGCCGTCGCTTGACAGGGATGAACACTGAAGCTTTCTTT. This codes for CASSRRLTGMNTEAFF. The chain couples TRBV7-6 to TRBJ1-1; 7 bases match TRBD1. Germline CDR1 and CDR2: SGHVS and FNYEAQ. The length of the CDR3 is 16 residues. Trimming removed 5 bases from V and 0 bases from J; junction bases left unmatched: 9.

Many counts were recorded for this clonotype. The chain employs TRBV20-1 and TRBJ2-7; 7 bases align to TRBD2. Per germline, CDR1 DFQATT and CDR2 SNEGSKA (reference sequence). V was clipped by 2 bases and J by 0 bases; unmatched bases: 4. The CDR3 has 14 amino acids. For the CDR3, the DNA is TGCAGTGCTAGAACCGGGAGGTCCTCCTACGAGCAGTACTTC. It specifies CSARTGRSSYEQYF.

Note on this clonotype: A much larger clone lies a single base off, so this may be a read error. In DNA, the CDR3 is TGTGCCGGCGCGCAGACCGGGACAGGGGTCACTGAAGCTTTCTTT. This codes for CAGAQTGTGVTEAFF. V usage is TRBV18 and J usage is TRBJ1-1; 10 bases are a match to TRBD1. The CDR3 has 15 amino acids. The germline gives CDR1 KGHSH, CDR2 LQKENI. The V segment lost 11 bases and the J segment 4 bases; nucleotides outside the gene matches: 13. The full variable domain, in which reference TRBV18 and TRBJ1-1 provide the parts outside the CDR3, is NAGVMQNPRHLVRRRGQEARLRCSPMKGHSHVYWYRQLPEEGLKFMVYLQKENIIDESGMPKERFSAEFPKEGPSILRIQQVVRGDSAAYFCAGAQTGTGVTEAFFGQGTRLTVV.

This clonotype was recorded at least ten times. V is TRBV27 and J is TRBJ2-3; D may be TRBD1 (6 bases). Deletions cut 10 bases from V and 3 bases from J, with 17 bases between. The CDR3 is 14 amino acids. CDR1 MNHEY and CDR2 SMNVEV come from the germline V gene (reference sequence). CDR3 region: CATSQGMRTDTQYF. CDR3 bases: TGTGCCACCAGCCAGGGGATGAGGACAGATACGCAGTATTTT.